This entry describes one T cell receptor beta chain. Its cognate antigen is unknown. These data belong to a study of shared clonotypes between healthy human individuals. Overall study: For every donor, three CD4 naive, three CD4 memory, two CD8 naive and one CD8 memory plates were used. Broader study findings: Across subsets, estimated richness was generally greater for naive than for memory populations.

Sequencing was at deep level. Here immunoSEQ multiplex PCR was the method, and the copy in TCRdb shows in-frame clones only, minus some. This table has under 2,500,000 clones, under 97% appearing once. The sample was naive CD4+ T cells sorted from blood. Subset given: CD45RA+ positively selected. The sequence was collected from a man younger than 35 in good health.

CDR3 sequence reads: CASSGQGVGGYTF. The CDR3 bases are TGCGCCAGCAGCGGACAGGGGGTGGGTGGCTACACCTTC. V and J are TRBV10-2 and TRBJ1-2; 10 nucleotides line up with TRBD1. The CDR3 length is 13 residues. After removal of 6 bases from V and 7 bases from J, the junction contained 5 bases not matched to a gene. Germline CDR1 and CDR2: WSHSY and SAAADI.